These 19 T cell receptor beta chains came from one sample sequenced in a study of blood T cell repertoires in COVID-19. Profiled with immunoSEQ multiplex PCR; TCRdb holds only in-frame clones, not every one. The sample shows about 380,000 clones, less than 85% of them seen only once. Input material: peripheral blood. The receptors stem from a woman younger than 30 with acute or convalescent COVID-19.

This clone was recorded at least ten times. The chain is built from TRBV2 and TRBJ1-1; D is unclear. Trimming cost V 5 bases and J 7 bases, with 11 bases left between them. CDR1 is SNHLY, CDR2 FYNNEI, per germline. The CDR3 has 12 amino acids. CDR3 DNA sequence: TGTGCCAGCAGTCGAGTGAGAGGTGAAGCTTTCTTT. This encodes CASSRVRGEAFF.

The chain couples TRBV6-1 to TRBJ2-4, with a possible D match to TRBD2 (6 bases). CDR1 and CDR2 (germline): MNHNS, SASEGT. This CDR3 spans 16 amino acids. V was clipped by 0 bases and J by 0 bases, with 9 bases between them. Here the CDR3 DNA reads TGTGCCAGCAGTGAAGCGCCCGGGGGAGCCAAAAACATTCAGTACTTC. Amino acids: CASSEAPGGAKNIQYF.

The rearrangement uses TRBV7-3 and TRBJ2-2; tentatively, D is TRBD1 (7 bases). The ends were cut back, 5 bases at V and 0 bases at J, with 16 bases in the middle. The CDR3 extends over 17 amino acids. Germline V gives CDR1 SGHTA, CDR2 FQGTGA. In DNA, the CDR3 is TGTGCCAGCAGCCCTCCAGGGGGAGGACCGAACACCGGGGAGCTGTTTTTT. Amino acid sequence: CASSPPGGGPNTGELFF.

This clone was counted ten times or more. V usage is TRBV27 and J usage is TRBJ2-7; TRBD2 matches 7 bases. CDR1 MNHEY and CDR2 SMNVEV come from the germline V gene (reference sequence). After removal of 6 bases from V and 7 bases from J, the junction contained 18 bases not matched to a gene. The CDR3 contains 16 residues. CDR3 in amino acids: CASSPQGASGVGEQYF. The CDR3 DNA reads TGTGCCAGCAGCCCACAAGGGGCTAGCGGAGTCGGGGAGCAGTACTTC.

The chain recombines TRBV2 with TRBJ2-5; 8 bases align to TRBD2. Germline CDR1 SNHLY, CDR2 FYNNEI. After removal of 4 bases from V and 5 bases from J, the junction contained 3 bases not matched to a gene. This CDR3 contains 13 residues. Here the CDR3 reads CASSGLAGETQYF. CDR3 DNA: TGTGCCAGCAGTGGCCTAGCGGGCGAGACCCAGTACTTC.

The chain joins TRBV27 to TRBJ2-7, with 12 bases lining up with TRBD1. The CDR3 spans 15 residues. Per germline, CDR1 MNHEY and CDR2 SMNVEV (reference sequence). The V and J ends lost 5 bases and 4 bases, in that order; junction bases with no gene match: 6. The CDR3 DNA follows: TGTGCCAGCAGTCCATCGGGACAGGGGGCATACGAGCAGTACTTC. It yields the protein CASSPSGQGAYEQYF.

V is TRBV30 and J is TRBJ2-1, with D maybe TRBD2 (7 bases). CDR3 length: 17 residues. Trimming shortened V by 2 bases and J by 7 bases, and 24 bases separated the two germline ends. The V gene's germline CDR1 is GTSNPN and CDR2 SVGIG (reference sequence). CDR3 in amino acids: CAWSMTSLGGGWNEQFF. The CDR3 bases are TGTGCCTGGAGTATGACCTCCCTTGGCGGGGGCTGGAATGAGCAGTTCTTC.

V gene TRBV18 combines with J gene TRBJ2-1, with TRBD2 identical over 12 bases. The V gene end was trimmed by 8 bases and the J gene end by 7 bases; junction bases not matched to a gene: 9. Germline CDR1 is KGHSH and CDR2 is LQKENI. This CDR3 contains 15 residues. CDR3 loop: CASARTSGNENEQFF. The DNA of the CDR3 is TGTGCCAGCGCCCGGACTAGCGGGAATGAGAATGAGCAGTTCTTC.

V gene TRBV7-2 combines with J gene TRBJ2-3; 12 positions agree with TRBD2. Germline lookup yields CDR1 SGHTA and CDR2 FQGNSA. V lost 4 bases and J lost 1; bases outside the gene matches: 3. This CDR3 comprises 16 residues. CDR3 in DNA: TGTGCCAGCAGCTCGACTAGCGGGAGTGGCACAGATACGCAGTATTTT. It specifies CASSSTSGSGTDTQYF.

The V and J genes are TRBV19 and TRBJ1-4, with D possibly matching TRBD1 (6 bases). The CDR3 consists of 13 residues. Trimming took 8 bases from V and 7 from J, leaving 14 bases between them. The germline gives CDR1 LNHDA, CDR2 SQIVND (reference sequence). DNA for the CDR3: TGTGCCAGTCGTCAGGGGTATGTTGAAAAACTGTTTTTT. Translation gives CASRQGYVEKLFF.

At least ten counts were recorded for this clone. V usage is TRBV3-1 (or the pseudogene TRBV3-2) and J usage is TRBJ1-5; TRBD1 might be the D (6 bases). The CDR3 is made up of 14 amino acids. V was shortened by 2 bases and J by 6 bases, with 11 bases between the two germline ends. In germline, CDR1 is LGHDT, CDR2 YNNKEL (reference sequence). In DNA form, the CDR3 reads TGTGCCAGCAGCCAAATACCAGGGGTTCAGCCCCAGCATTTT. It translates to CASSQIPGVQPQHF.

The chain is built from TRBV21-1 and TRBJ2-7; TRBD2 is the table's D call and was not checked against the DNA. TRBV21-1 is a pseudogene locus. The CDR3 is 20 residues long. CDR3 sequence (DNA): TGTGCCAGCAGCCCCCTAATCCGGGAAGCGGGACTAGCGGACTCCTACGAGCAGTACTTC. It translates to CASSPLIREAGLADSYEQYF.

The V call is TRBV13, the J call TRBJ2-7; the match to TRBD1 covers 9 bases. V lost 4 bases to trimming and J lost 4 bases; unmatched junction nucleotides: 8. The CDR3 consists of 15 residues. Germline assignment: CDR1 PRHDT and CDR2 FYEKMQ (reference sequence). The CDR3 nucleotides read TGTGCCAGCAGCTCAGGACAGGGGAAAAGGTACGAGCAGTACTTC. Its translation is CASSSGQGKRYEQYF.

The gene calls are TRBV28 and TRBJ1-1; tentatively, D is TRBD1 (5 bases). The V end lost 7 bases, the J end lost 5 bases, and 38 bases lay between the germline ends. Germline-derived CDR1 and CDR2 are MDHEN and SYDVKM. The CDR3 covers 21 residues. The CDR3 sequence: CASIPMGGILMQRDWETEAFF. CDR3 sequence (DNA): TGTGCCAGCATCCCCATGGGGGGGATCCTAATGCAAAGGGACTGGGAAACTGAAGCTTTCTTT.

The J gene is TRBJ2-5, the V gene TRBV2; 11 nucleotides align to TRBD1. The CDR3 length is 14 residues. After removal of 7 bases from V and 4 bases from J, the junction contained 5 bases not matched to a gene. Germline CDR1 reads SNHLY; CDR2 reads FYNNEI. The CDR3 DNA is TGTGCCAGCAAAGGGACAGGGGGGGGAGAGACCCAGTACTTC. Protein sequence: CASKGTGGGETQYF.

V and J are TRBV4-1 and TRBJ1-1; 9 bases match TRBD1. Germline values: CDR1 MGHRA, CDR2 YSYEKL. Trimming cost V 4 bases and J 5 bases; bases outside gene matches: 5. This CDR3 spans 14 amino acids. CDR3 sequence: CASSLSTGGTEAFF. The CDR3 coding sequence is TGCGCCAGCAGCCTGTCGACAGGGGGTACTGAAGCTTTCTTT.

The chain employs TRBV7-8 and TRBJ1-1; 9 bases are shared with TRBD1. The germline CDR1 and CDR2 sequences are SGHVS and FQNEAQ. The CDR3 is 14 residues long. V lost 6 bases to trimming and J lost 8 bases; unmatched junction nucleotides: 10. DNA of the CDR3: TGTGCCAGCAGGGCTACAGGGGGCGGAGGAGAAGCTTTCTTT. It is translated as CASRATGGGGEAFF.

The rearrangement uses TRBV21-1 and TRBJ2-7; TRBD1, as called in the table, went unchecked against the DNA. TRBV21-1 is deemed a pseudogene. This CDR3 is built from 16 residues. The CDR3 region has the DNA TGTGCCAGCAGCACGGGGGAACAGGGGCTACTTGACCAGCAGTACTTC. Protein sequence: CASSTGEQGLLDQQYF.

The rearrangement links TRBV28 to TRBJ2-3, with 10 bases fitting TRBD2. J was trimmed by 6 bases and V by 2 bases; bases with no gene match: 2. This CDR3 region has 14 residues. Germline V gene sequence: CDR1 MDHEN, CDR2 SYDVKM. The CDR3 here is CASSLSGRADTQYF. CDR3 bases: TGTGCCAGCAGTTTAAGCGGGAGGGCCGATACGCAGTATTTT.